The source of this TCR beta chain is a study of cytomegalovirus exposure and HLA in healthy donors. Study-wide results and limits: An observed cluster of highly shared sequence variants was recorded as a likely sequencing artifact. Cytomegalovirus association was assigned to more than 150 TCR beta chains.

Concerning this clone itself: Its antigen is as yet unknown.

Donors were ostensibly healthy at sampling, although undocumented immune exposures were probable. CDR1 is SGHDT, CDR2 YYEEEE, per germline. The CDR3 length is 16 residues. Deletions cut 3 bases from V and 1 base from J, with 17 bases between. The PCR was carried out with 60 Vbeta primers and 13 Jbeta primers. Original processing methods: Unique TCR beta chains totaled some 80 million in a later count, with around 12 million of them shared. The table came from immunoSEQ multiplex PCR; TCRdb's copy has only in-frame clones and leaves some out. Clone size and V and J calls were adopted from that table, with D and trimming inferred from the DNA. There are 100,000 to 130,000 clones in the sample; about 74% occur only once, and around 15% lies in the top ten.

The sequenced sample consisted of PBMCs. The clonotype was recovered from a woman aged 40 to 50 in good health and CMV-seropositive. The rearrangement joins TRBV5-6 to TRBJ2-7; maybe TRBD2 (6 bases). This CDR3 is CASSWRQPAGSYEQYF. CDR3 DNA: TGTGCCAGCAGCTGGAGACAGCCGGCGGGGTCCTACGAGCAGTACTTC.